This is a list of T cell receptor beta chains from one sample in a study of blood T cells in healthy people across ages. TCRdb analysed the 5' RACE reads with MiXCR anew, one entry per CDR3 protein. The sample includes about 1 million distinct CDR3 sequences, about 25% of them seen just once. The sample also formed part of further work on T cells of mothers and their children.

The specimen was blood. The receptors derive from a girl aged 2-10 years in good health. The CDR3 runs from the conserved cysteine through the conserved F or W. Each record gives: clone size, V gene, J gene, D gene, CDR3 DNA, CDR3 protein. A D gene is named only where the DNA matches it firmly. Expanded clones are given a class, and other clones once, few, many or no size at all.

>once|TRBV24-1|TRBJ2-7|.
TGTGCCACCAGTGATCCGGGAGAAGGATCCTACGAGCAGTACTTC
CATSDPGEGSYEQYF
>few|TRBV28|TRBJ2-7|.
TGTGCCAGCAGTTCCCCGGACTTTCTTGTCCACGAGCAGTACTTC
CASSSPDFLVHEQYF
>.|TRBV5-1|TRBJ2-3|.
TGCGCCAGCAGTCAGGGGCAGCTTGGCACAGATACGCAGTATTTT
CASSQGQLGTDTQYF
>.|TRBV7-2|TRBJ2-6|.
TGTGCCAGCACCTCATCCAGGGACGCTATCTCTGGGGCCAACGTCCTGACTTTC
CASTSSRDAISGANVLTF
>few|TRBV7-9|TRBJ2-2|TRBD2
TGTGCCAGCAGCGGTAGCGGGAGGGACACCGGGGAGCTGTTTTTT
CASSGSGRDTGELFF
>.|TRBV7-9|TRBJ2-5|.
TGTGCCAGCAGCTACGGTGGGCTAGACCAAGAGACCCAGTACTTC
CASSYGGLDQETQYF
>.|TRBV6-5|TRBJ1-1|.
TGTGCCAGCAGAACCGGCGGGGGCACTGAAGCTTTCTTT
CASRTGGGTEAFF
>.|TRBV29-1|TRBJ2-5|TRBD1
TGCAGCGTACTCAGGACAGGGATGGCCCAGTACTTC
CSVLRTGMAQYF
>few|TRBV6-2/TRBV6-3|TRBJ2-5|.
TGTGCCAGCAGTTCCTGGCGATCCGGCGGAGAGACCCAGTACTTC
CASSSWRSGGETQYF
>few|TRBV19|TRBJ1-2|.
TGTGCCAGTAGTATGGCTCCGGACAGTTATGGCTACACCTTC
CASSMAPDSYGYTF
>few|TRBV4-3|TRBJ2-5|.
TGCGCCAGCAGCCAAGATCAATCGGCGAGGCAGACCCAGTACTTC
CASSQDQSARQTQYF
>.|TRBV6-1|TRBJ2-1|TRBD2
TGTGCCAGCAGGGACGCTAGCGGGCAGTTCTTC
CASRDASGQFF
>.|TRBV4-1|TRBJ2-5|.
TGCGCCAGCAGCCAAGAAGCACCAAACCCAGAGACCCAGTACTTC
CASSQEAPNPETQYF
>.|TRBV29-1|TRBJ2-2|TRBD1
TGCAGCGAACGGGACAGGCGAACCGGGGAGCTGTTTTTT
CSERDRRTGELFF
>.|TRBV28|TRBJ1-2|.
TGTGCCAGCAGGACCAGCCTAAGCCGAGGAGGCTACACCTTC
CASRTSLSRGGYTF
>.|TRBV6-2/TRBV6-3|TRBJ2-7|.
TGTGCCAGCAGCCCCCCTGATCCTATGCCGACCTACGAGCAGTACTTC
CASSPPDPMPTYEQYF
>.|TRBV10-3|TRBJ2-5|TRBD1
TGTGCCATCAGTGGGGGGACAGATCTAGAGACCCAGTACTTC
CAISGGTDLETQYF
>few|TRBV6-5|TRBJ2-7|.
TGTGCCAGCAGGACCATGGAGACCTACGAGCAGTACTTC
CASRTMETYEQYF
>.|TRBV28|TRBJ2-6|.
TGTGCCAGCAAAGGGACAAGGGGGGCCAACGTCCTGACTTTC
CASKGTRGANVLTF
>.|TRBV7-9|TRBJ2-7|.
TGTGCCAGCAGCTTCCAGGGGTGGAACGAGCAGTACTTC
CASSFQGWNEQYF
>.|TRBV11-2|TRBJ2-2|.
TGTGCCAACAGCTTAGAAGTTGTGAACACCGGGGAGCTGTTTTTT
CANSLEVVNTGELFF
>.|TRBV6-2/TRBV6-3|TRBJ1-2|.
TGTGCCAGCAGTTACTCCTACGGTGGAGGGTATGGCCACACCTTC
CASSYSYGGGYGHTF
>few|TRBV7-9|TRBJ2-1|.
TGTGCCAGCAGCCCACGACTAGACGGAAATGAGCAGTTCTTC
CASSPRLDGNEQFF
>few|TRBV11-2|TRBJ1-2|.
TGTGCCAGCAGCTTAGGCGGCGCGATTGGGGGAACAGAGGTTCACTATGGCTACACCTTC
CASSLGGAIGGTEVHYGYTF
>few|TRBV7-9|TRBJ1-1|.
TGTGCCAGCAGCTTAGGAGGTCGCTACCCGAACACTGAAGCTTTCTTT
CASSLGGRYPNTEAFF
>.|TRBV7-9|TRBJ1-1|.
TGTGCCAGCAGCTTATGGAGGGCTACTGAAGCTTTCTTT
CASSLWRATEAFF
>.|TRBV29-1|TRBJ2-1|TRBD1
TGCAGCGTTGAGAGTCAGGGGGCGGACTATGAGCAGTTCTTC
CSVESQGADYEQFF